Listed here are 20 T cell receptor beta chains from one sample, sequenced in a study of regulatory T cells in long-lasting Graves disease (dated by TCRdb to the early 2020s). Explained via the paper, the time point label denotes: persistent/refractory GD, antithyroid drugs over 5 years with positive TRAb. For both TCR sequencing and RNA sequencing, RNA was extracted from PBMCs in TRIzol. Libraries were constructed by multiplex PCR. TCRdb names Illumina HiSeq 4000 as the instrument used. TCR beta libraries were built with iRepertoire HTBI primers and Arm-PCR amplification of CDR3 regions. TCRdb took the public reads, trimmed them with fastp at Q25, ran MiXCR for clone calling and kept in-frame beta chains. Rows matching on CDR3 protein sequence are summarized as one entry with the most common DNA and genes. The sample table holds almost 350,000 distinct CDR3 sequences, of which around 19% were seen once. 25% to 35% of the sample is taken by the ten largest.

Material: peripheral blood mononuclear cells (PBMCs), obtained when the disease was refractory, from a patient treated with antithyroid drugs. These receptor sequences come from a female donor with Graves disease.

A single count supports this clonotype. The genes are TRBV15 and TRBJ2-3; D remains unclear. In germline, CDR1 is LNHNV, CDR2 YYDKDF (reference sequence). V gave up 0 bases and J gave up 0 bases, with 10 bases separating them. The CDR3 is 16 residues long. CDR3 DNA: TGTGCCACCAGCAGAGATGGGCAGCGTAGCACAGATACGCAGTATTTT. Translating it yields CATSRDGQRSTDTQYF.

This clonotype was seen ten or more times. The chain combines TRBV18 with TRBJ2-5, with D uncertain. The CDR3 is 14 residues long. With 4 bases removed from V and 4 bases from J, the gap between germline ends came to 13 bases. Germline values: CDR1 KGHSH, CDR2 LQKENI. CDR3 in amino acids: CASSRSTWGETQYF. CDR3 nucleotide sequence: TGTGCCAGCTCACGTTCAACTTGGGGAGAGACCCAGTACTTC.

This clonotype has a count of ten or more. The J gene is TRBJ1-2, the V gene TRBV12-3 or TRBV12-4, with D possibly matching TRBD1 (6 bases). V lost 6 bases and J 0 bases, leaving 17 bases between the germline ends. The CDR3 runs to 16 residues. The CDR3 spells CASSDYWGQPNYGYTF. CDR3 in DNA: TGTGCCAGCAGCGACTACTGGGGGCAGCCTAACTATGGCTACACCTTC.

This chain links TRBV20-1 with TRBJ1-1; D ambiguous. The CDR3 covers 11 residues. V was shortened by 6 bases and J by 1 base, with 6 bases between the two germline ends. Germline V lookup: CDR1 DFQATT, CDR2 SNEGSKA (reference sequence). CDR3 nucleotide sequence: TGCAGTGCACCAACGAACACTGAAGCTTTCTTT. It is translated as CSAPTNTEAFF.

This clonotype has ten or more counts. The rearrangement uses TRBV24-1 and TRBJ2-2; D gene uncertain. The CDR3 covers 14 residues. Between the trimmed V and J ends, which lost 4 bases and 1 base, there was a span of 6 bases. Germline CDR1 and CDR2: KGHDR and SFDVKD. The CDR3 coding sequence is TGTGCCACCAGTGACCCAGAGAACACCGGGGAGCTGTTTTTT. This sequence encodes CATSDPENTGELFF.

This clonotype was detected many times. The J gene is TRBJ1-5, the V gene TRBV28, with TRBD1 as a possible D gene (6 bases). The CDR3 is made up of 19 amino acids. Deletions cut 6 bases from V and 2 bases from J, with 26 bases between. Germline V gene sequence: CDR1 MDHEN, CDR2 SYDVKM. The DNA for the CDR3 is TGTGCCAGCAGCACCCTTACGTACGGGGGGCGCAAGGGCAATCAGCCCCAGCATTTT. Translating gives CASSTLTYGGRKGNQPQHF.

This clonotype was counted at least ten times. A read error may account for a junction end that differs from germline. J is TRBJ1-1 and V is TRBV12-3 or TRBV12-4; maybe TRBD1 (6 bases). This CDR3 has 13 residues. CDR3 sequence: CACRGLMNTEAFF. The CDR3 DNA is TGTGCCTGCAGGGGTCTTATGAACACTGAAGCTTTCTTT.

This clonotype was seen repeatedly, ten times or more. This chain links TRBV28 with TRBJ2-7, with no clear D. This CDR3 spans 13 amino acids. The ends were cut back, 3 bases at V and 3 bases at J, with 9 bases in the middle. From germline, CDR1 is MDHEN and CDR2 SYDVKM. Written as DNA, the CDR3 is TGTGCCAGCAGTTTGAACAGTTTCTACGAGCAGTACTTC. Residues: CASSLNSFYEQYF. The full variable domain, rest sourced from reference TRBV28 and TRBJ2-7, is DVKVTQSSRYLVKRTGEKVFLECVQDMDHENMFWYRQDPGLGLRLIYFSYDVKMKEKGDIPEGYSVSREKKERFSLILESASTNQTSMYLCASSLNSFYEQYFGPGTRLTVT.

This clonotype occurred many times. The chain couples TRBV7-8 to TRBJ1-5; tentative D call: TRBD1 (6 bases). The V gene's germline CDR1 is SGHVS and CDR2 FQNEAQ. Deletions cut 6 bases from V and 2 bases from J, with 14 bases between. The CDR3 covers 15 residues. CDR3: CASRKERGGNQPQHF. CDR3 sequence (DNA): TGTGCCAGCAGAAAGGAGAGGGGGGGCAATCAGCCCCAGCATTTT.

The V gene is TRBV18, the J gene TRBJ2-5; D may correspond to TRBD1 or TRBD2 (5 bases each). Germline loops: CDR1 KGHSH, CDR2 LQKENI. Trimming pared 1 base from V and 1 base from J, leaving 10 bases between. The CDR3 has 15 amino acids. CDR3 DNA: TGTGCCAGCTCACCACGCCTAGGGACCCAAGAGACCCAGTACTTC. This codes for CASSPRLGTQETQYF.

This clonotype was recorded at least ten times. The chain employs TRBV3-1 and TRBJ1-5, with D perhaps matching TRBD1 (5 bases). Trimming removed 5 bases from V and 5 bases from J, with 13 bases in between. CDR1 is LGHDT, CDR2 YNNKEL, per germline (reference sequence). CDR3 size: 14 residues. This CDR3 is CASSSDSAHQPQHF. Here the CDR3 DNA reads TGTGCCAGCAGCTCAGACAGTGCGCATCAGCCCCAGCATTTT.

V usage is TRBV6-2 or TRBV6-3 and J usage is TRBJ2-7; D gene ambiguous. The CDR3 contains 12 residues. CDR1 and CDR2 (germline): MNHEY, SVGEGT. With 6 bases removed from V and 1 base from J, the gap between germline ends came to 7 bases. The CDR3 DNA follows: TGTGCCAGCAGGTCAAGGTCCTACGAGCAGTACTTC. Protein: CASRSRSYEQYF.

The rearrangement uses TRBV3-1 and TRBJ2-5; either TRBD1 or TRBD2 may fit D (5 bases each). The germline CDR1 and CDR2 sequences are LGHDT and YNNKEL (reference sequence). The CDR3 runs 15 residues. Trimming pared 5 bases from V and 2 bases from J, leaving 15 bases between. CDR3 loop: CASSWDPGRQETQYF. As DNA, the CDR3 is TGTGCCAGCAGCTGGGACCCAGGGCGGCAAGAGACCCAGTACTTC.

This clonotype occurred many times. The chain links TRBV5-1 to TRBJ1-6; D gene uncertain. CDR1 is SGHRS and CDR2 is YFSETQ in the germline V gene. The CDR3 runs to 14 residues. V gave up 7 bases and J gave up 8 bases, with 16 bases separating them. The CDR3 protein is CASSFRVVDSPLHF. In DNA, the CDR3 is TGCGCCAGCTCCTTTCGGGTAGTGGATTCACCCCTCCACTTT.

J is TRBJ1-6 and V is TRBV6-1, with no clear D. The germline V gene has CDR1 MNHNS and CDR2 SASEGT. The CDR3 has 14 residues. V gave up 3 bases and J gave up 9 bases, with 12 bases separating them. The CDR3 sequence is CASSDSLSRSPLHF. The DNA of the CDR3 is TGTGCCAGCAGTGATTCCCTCTCCCGTTCACCCCTCCACTTT.

This clonotype was counted at least ten times. This rearrangement joins TRBV12-5 to TRBJ1-5; 8 bases align to TRBD1. V was pared by 7 bases and J by 0 bases, with 11 bases of the junction left unmatched. The CDR3 is 17 residues long. Germline V lookup: CDR1 LGHNT, CDR2 FRNRAP. The chain's CDR3 is CASARTGLLYSNQPQHF. The CDR3 nucleotides are TGTGCTAGTGCCCGGACAGGGCTTCTATATAGCAATCAGCCCCAGCATTTT. The variable domain in full, with the rest retrieved from reference TRBV12-5 and TRBJ1-5, is DARVTQTPRHKVTEMGQEVTMRCQPILGHNTVFWYRQTMMQGLELLAYFRNRAPLDDSGMPKDRFSAEMPDATLATLKIQPSEPRDSAVYFCASARTGLLYSNQPQHFGDGTRLSIL.

This clonotype has just a few counts. A much larger clone differs from this one at a single base, so this may be a read error. CDR3 sequence reads: CASSPPGTSYEQYF. Written as DNA, the CDR3 is TGTGCCAGCAGCCCCCCCGGGACTAGCTACGAGCAGTACTTC. The chain links TRBV7-9 to TRBJ2-7, with 8 bases aligning to TRBD2. This CDR3 contains 14 residues. From germline, CDR1 is SEHNR and CDR2 FQNEAQ (reference sequence). V gave up 5 bases and J gave up 3 bases; unmatched junction bases: 6. Full variable domain (rest looked up from reference TRBV7-9 and TRBJ2-7): DTGVSQNPRHKITKRGQNVTFRCDPISEHNRLYWYRQTLGQGPEFLTYFQNEAQLEKSRLLSDRFSAERPKGSFSTLEIQRTEQGDSAMYLCASSPPGTSYEQYFGPGTRLTVT.

This rearrangement joins TRBV30 to TRBJ2-4; D ambiguous. With 1 base removed from V and 8 bases from J, the gap between germline ends came to 9 bases. Germline CDR1 reads GTSNPN; CDR2 reads SVGIG (reference sequence). The length of the CDR3 is 12 residues. This CDR3 is CAWSGSAYIQYF. The CDR3 DNA follows: TGTGCCTGGAGTGGTTCGGCGTACATTCAGTACTTC.

This clonotype was seen ten or more times. The chain couples TRBV2 to TRBJ1-1, with D possibly TRBD1 on 6 matching bases. This CDR3 spans 16 amino acids. Per the germline V gene, CDR1 is SNHLY and CDR2 is FYNNEI. Between the trimmed V and J ends, which lost 10 bases and 1 base, there was a span of 22 bases. The DNA of the CDR3 is TGTGCCATTCCTCAGGGGAGAGGGTGGGGGAACACTGAAGCTTTCTTT. It codes for CAIPQGRGWGNTEAFF.

This clonotype was found a few times. The V call is TRBV10-3, the J call TRBJ2-7, with TRBD1 matching over 10 bases. The CDR3 extends over 14 amino acids. Germline CDR1 and CDR2: ENHRY and SYGVKD. J lost 3 bases, V lost 8 bases, and 7 bases had no gene match. DNA for the CDR3: TGTGCCATCGGTGGGGACAGGGGACTCTACGAGCAGTACTTC. Translating gives CAIGGDRGLYEQYF.